This T cell receptor beta chain originates from a study of technical replicates of blood from a handful of donors (dated by TCRdb to the late 2010s). Comments on this clone: What this receptor recognizes is not known. The record has no base qualities; no much larger clone is one base away.

Preparation of the library involved the immunoSEQ multiplex PCR assay. TCRdb mirrors the immuneACCESS table, restricted to in-frame sequences. Some clones are absent from its copies; in checked studies, under half trace to an unresolved V gene, and the reason for the others is unknown. The sample table records around 76,000 clones; almost 99% of these occur just once. The ten largest clones add up to 0.22% of the sample. Taken from the germline V gene, the CDR1 and CDR2 loops are SNHLY and FYNNEI. The CDR3 goes from the cysteine to the phenylalanine over 17 residues. The kept DNA is CDR3 alone, 51 bases in frame from the first base. Here V drops 6 bases and J drops 0 bases, and the junction holds 11 bases not matched to any gene.

The sequence was collected from a human donor in good health. Recombination connected TRBV2 to TRBJ1-5, with 7 bases aligning to TRBD1. Sequenced input: T cells isolated from PBMCs. The nucleotide sequence reads TGTGCCAGCAGGGTCCGGACAGGCCAAACTAGCAATCAGCCCCAGCATTTT. Translated, it reads CASRVRTGQTSNQPQHF.